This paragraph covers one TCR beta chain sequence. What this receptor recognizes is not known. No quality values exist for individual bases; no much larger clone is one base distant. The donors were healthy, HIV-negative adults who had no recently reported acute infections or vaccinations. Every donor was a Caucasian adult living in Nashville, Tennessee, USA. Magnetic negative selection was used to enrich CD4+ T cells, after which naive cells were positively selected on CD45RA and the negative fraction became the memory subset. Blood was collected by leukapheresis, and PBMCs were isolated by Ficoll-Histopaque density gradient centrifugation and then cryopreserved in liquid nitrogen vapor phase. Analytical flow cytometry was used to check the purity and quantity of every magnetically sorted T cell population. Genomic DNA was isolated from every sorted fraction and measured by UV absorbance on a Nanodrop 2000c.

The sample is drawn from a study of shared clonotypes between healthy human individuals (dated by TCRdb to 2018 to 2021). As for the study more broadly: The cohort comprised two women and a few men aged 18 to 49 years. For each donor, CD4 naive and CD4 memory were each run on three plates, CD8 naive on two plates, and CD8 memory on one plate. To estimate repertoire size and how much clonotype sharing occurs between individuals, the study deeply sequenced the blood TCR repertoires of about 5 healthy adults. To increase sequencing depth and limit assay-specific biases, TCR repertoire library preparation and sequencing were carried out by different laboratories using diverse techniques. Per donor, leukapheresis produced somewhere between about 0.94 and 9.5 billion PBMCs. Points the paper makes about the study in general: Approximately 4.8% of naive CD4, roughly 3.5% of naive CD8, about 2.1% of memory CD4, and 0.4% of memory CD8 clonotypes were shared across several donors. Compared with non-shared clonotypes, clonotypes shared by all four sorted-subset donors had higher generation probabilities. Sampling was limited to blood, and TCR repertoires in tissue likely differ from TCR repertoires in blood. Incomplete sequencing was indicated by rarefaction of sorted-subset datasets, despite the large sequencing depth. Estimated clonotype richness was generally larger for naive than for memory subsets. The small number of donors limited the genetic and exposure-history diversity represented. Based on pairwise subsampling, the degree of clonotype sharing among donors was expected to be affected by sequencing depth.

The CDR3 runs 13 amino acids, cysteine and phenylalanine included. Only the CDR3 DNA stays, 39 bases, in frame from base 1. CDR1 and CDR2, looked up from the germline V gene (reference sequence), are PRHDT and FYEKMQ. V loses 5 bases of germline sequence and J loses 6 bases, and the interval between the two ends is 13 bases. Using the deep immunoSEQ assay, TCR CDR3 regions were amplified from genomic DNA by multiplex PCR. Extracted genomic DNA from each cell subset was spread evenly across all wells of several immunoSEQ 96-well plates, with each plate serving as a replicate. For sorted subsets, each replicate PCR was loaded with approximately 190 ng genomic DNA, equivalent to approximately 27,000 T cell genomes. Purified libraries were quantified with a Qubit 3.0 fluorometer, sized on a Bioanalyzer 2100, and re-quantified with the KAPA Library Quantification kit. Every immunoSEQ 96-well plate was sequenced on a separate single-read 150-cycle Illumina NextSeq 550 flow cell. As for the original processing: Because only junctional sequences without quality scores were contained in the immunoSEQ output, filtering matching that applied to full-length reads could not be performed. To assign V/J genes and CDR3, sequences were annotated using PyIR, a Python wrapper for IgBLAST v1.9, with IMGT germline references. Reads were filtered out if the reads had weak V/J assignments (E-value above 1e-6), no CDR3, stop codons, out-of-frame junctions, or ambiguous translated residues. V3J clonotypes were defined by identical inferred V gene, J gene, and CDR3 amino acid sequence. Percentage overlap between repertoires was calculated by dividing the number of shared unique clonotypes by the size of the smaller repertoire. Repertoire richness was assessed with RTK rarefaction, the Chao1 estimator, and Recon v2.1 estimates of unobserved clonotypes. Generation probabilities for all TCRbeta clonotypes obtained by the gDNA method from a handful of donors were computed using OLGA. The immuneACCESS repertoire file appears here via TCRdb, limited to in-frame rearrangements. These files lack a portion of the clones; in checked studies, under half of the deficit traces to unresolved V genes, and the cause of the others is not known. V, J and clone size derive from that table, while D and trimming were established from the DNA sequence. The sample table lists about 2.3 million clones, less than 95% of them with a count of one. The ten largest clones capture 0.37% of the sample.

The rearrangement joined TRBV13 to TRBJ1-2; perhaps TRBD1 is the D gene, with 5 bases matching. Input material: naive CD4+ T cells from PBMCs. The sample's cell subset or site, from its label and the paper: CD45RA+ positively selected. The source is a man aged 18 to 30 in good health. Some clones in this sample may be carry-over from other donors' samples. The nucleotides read TGTGCCAGCAGCCCGAGTCGACAGCATGGCTACACCTTC. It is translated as CASSPSRQHGYTF.